This T cell receptor (beta chain) was documented in a study of blood T cell repertoires in COVID-19 (TCRdb year 2020). Context from the whole study: Samples from collaborators originated in the United States, Italy and Spain and spanned both the acute and convalescent phases of COVID-19. The material from the prospective study consisted of cDNA or gDNA derived from T cells, B-cell-depleted T cells, or PBMCs. Deeply sampled blood TCRbeta repertoires from subjects exposed to, actively infected with, or recovered from COVID-19 were included in the dataset. The repertoires were released in a freely available public database meant as a resource for research on the immune response to SARS-CoV-2. Samples came from the ongoing ImmuneRACE study (first 160 participants) plus 1,254 subjects from 6 global collaborators. Nearly every sample came with metadata listing a de-identified subject ID, COVID-19 status, age in years and sex. Where HLA class I and class II types were available, the types were taken from metadata supplied by the sample provider, not from assay-based typing. The paper as a whole reports these results and caveats: Clinical and demographic metadata were provided uncurated, with the amount varying by source and participant.

Collaborating institutions collected whole blood in K2EDTA tubes following their own protocols. For TCRbeta analysis, collaborator samples were shipped as frozen whole blood, as isolated PBMCs, or as DNA extracted from either sample type. The immunoSEQ Assay, a bias-controlled multiplex PCR, was used to amplify TCRbeta CDR3 regions from genomic DNA. In the paper's pipeline: The number of nucleated cells in each sample was estimated from the amplification of reference gene primers within the assay. Sequence reads were collapsed and filtered to measure the absolute abundance of every unique TCRbeta CDR3 rearrangement. For each sample, productive Simpson clonality was calculated as the square root of Simpson's diversity index across productive rearrangements. This is the immuneACCESS table as TCRdb keeps it, with only in-frame sequences that have V and J called. A part of the clones is gone; compared with another copy, unresolved V genes explain less than half, and the rest is unexplained. D and trimming come from the DNA, and the V and J calls and clone size come from that table. In all, the sample holds about 50,000 clones, and roughly 87% of those were seen once. The ten largest clones represent roughly 15% of the sample.

The CDR3 has 15 amino acids, counting the end cysteine and phenylalanine. Only the CDR3 part of the read is kept: 45 bases, read in frame from the first base. From the germline V gene, CDR1 is MNHEY and CDR2 is SVGAGI. On this clone: Its antigen remains undetermined. The junction departs from the called germline gene at one end, perhaps through a read error.

This sequence originates from a human donor with active COVID-19. The donor label of this sample is uncertain. The rearranged segments are TRBV6-5 and TRBJ2-7, and the D gene may be TRBD1, 6 bases matching. Sample: peripheral blood. The CDR3: CASTSDRFRSSEQYF. The bases are TGTGCCAGCACCTCCGACAGGTTCCGCTCCTCCGAGCAGTACTTC.